The subject of this entry is one T cell receptor (beta chain). Profiling relied on immunoSEQ multiplex PCR, and the TCRdb table lists in-frame clones only, not all of them. The sample has around 100,000 clones; approximately 90% are singletons. This sample was included in a study of T cell changes during pregnancy in multiple sclerosis. Material: peripheral blood, obtained after pregnancy. The receptor was isolated from a female donor with multiple sclerosis, enrolled in a pregnancy study.

CDR3 DNA: TGCGCCAGCAGCCTCTCGGATACGCAGTATTTT. It encodes CASSLSDTQYF. The rearrangement uses TRBV4-1 and TRBJ2-3; D not certain. The CDR3 consists of 11 residues. V was trimmed by 4 bases and J by 6 bases, leaving 5 bases between them. Germline CDR1 is MGHRA and CDR2 is YSYEKL.